This is a list of T cell receptor beta chains from one sample in a study of blood T cell repertoires in COVID-19. TCRdb's copy holds only in-frame clones and misses some; the assay was immunoSEQ multiplex PCR. The sample has about 220,000 clones; less than 90% are singletons. Specimen: peripheral blood. These receptors originate from a young man with active or convalescent COVID-19. Each CDR3 is given with its conserved first and last residue. The order of the fields is D gene, CDR3 length, J gene, V gene, clone size, CDR3 DNA, CDR3 protein. D genes are given only for firm matches. Where a row states a size, it is once, few, many or the class of an expanded clone; other rows omit it.

d_call: NA; cdr3_length: 14; j_call: TRBJ2-2; v_call: TRBV6-5; clone_size: NA; cdr3_nt: TGTGCCAGCACCACAGTAGCGAACACCGGGGAGCTGTTTTTT; cdr3_aa: CASTTVANTGELFF
d_call: TRBD1; cdr3_length: 14; j_call: TRBJ1-2; v_call: TRBV5-1; clone_size: NA; cdr3_nt: TGCGCCAGCAGCTTTGACAGGGACGTCTATGGCTACACCTTC; cdr3_aa: CASSFDRDVYGYTF
d_call: NA; cdr3_length: 13; j_call: TRBJ2-7; v_call: TRBV3-1/TRBV3-2; clone_size: once; cdr3_nt: TGTGCCAGCAGCCAAGGGGGGGATGGCGAGCAGTACTTC; cdr3_aa: CASSQGGDGEQYF
d_call: TRBD1; cdr3_length: 18; j_call: TRBJ1-6; v_call: TRBV2; clone_size: NA; cdr3_nt: TGTGCCAGCAGTTCCGGGACAGTGGACAGCTCCTATAATTCACCCCTCCACTTT; cdr3_aa: CASSSGTVDSSYNSPLHF
d_call: NA; cdr3_length: 15; j_call: TRBJ1-2; v_call: TRBV29-1; clone_size: few; cdr3_nt: TGCAGCGTTGAAGAAGCATCCAGGGGTCCTTTGGGCTACACCTTC; cdr3_aa: CSVEEASRGPLGYTF
d_call: NA; cdr3_length: 14; j_call: TRBJ1-1; v_call: TRBV16; clone_size: NA; cdr3_nt: TGTGCCAGCAGCCAACACACCATGAACACTGAAGCTTTCTTT; cdr3_aa: CASSQHTMNTEAFF
d_call: TRBD2; cdr3_length: 14; j_call: TRBJ2-1; v_call: TRBV28; clone_size: NA; cdr3_nt: TGTGCCAGCAGTTTAGCGGGAGACTGGGATGAGCAGTTCTTC; cdr3_aa: CASSLAGDWDEQFF
d_call: NA; cdr3_length: 13; j_call: TRBJ1-5; v_call: TRBV29-1; clone_size: NA; cdr3_nt: TGCAGCGCAGCTGAGGGAATAGATCAGCCCCAGCATTTT; cdr3_aa: CSAAEGIDQPQHF
d_call: NA; cdr3_length: 14; j_call: TRBJ1-5; v_call: TRBV28; clone_size: once; cdr3_nt: TGTGCCAGCAGTGGTGGAGTCAGCAATCAGCCCCAGCATTTT; cdr3_aa: CASSGGVSNQPQHF
d_call: TRBD2; cdr3_length: 18; j_call: TRBJ2-7; v_call: TRBV11-2; clone_size: NA; cdr3_nt: TGTGCCAGCAGCGCCGCGGGCCTAGCGGGGGGGCCGTCCTACGAGCAGTACTTC; cdr3_aa: CASSAAGLAGGPSYEQYF
d_call: TRBD1; cdr3_length: 14; j_call: TRBJ2-7; v_call: TRBV5-1; clone_size: once; cdr3_nt: TGCGCCAGCAGTTGGGACAGAGGGGCCTACGAGCAGTACTTC; cdr3_aa: CASSWDRGAYEQYF
d_call: NA; cdr3_length: 15; j_call: TRBJ1-5; v_call: TRBV6-2/TRBV6-3; clone_size: NA; cdr3_nt: TGTGCCAGCAGTTACTTTGGCAATAGCAATCAGCCCCAGCATTTT; cdr3_aa: CASSYFGNSNQPQHF
d_call: NA; cdr3_length: 15; j_call: TRBJ1-5; v_call: TRBV19; clone_size: NA; cdr3_nt: TGTGCCAGTTTAGCCCTTGGAAATAGCAATCAGCCCCAGCATTTT; cdr3_aa: CASLALGNSNQPQHF
d_call: NA; cdr3_length: 12; j_call: TRBJ2-1; v_call: TRBV5-1; clone_size: NA; cdr3_nt: TGCGCCAGCAGCTTGGGCAGAACAGAGCAGTTCTTC; cdr3_aa: CASSLGRTEQFF
d_call: NA; cdr3_length: 15; j_call: TRBJ2-7; v_call: TRBV5-1; clone_size: once; cdr3_nt: TGCGCCAGCAGCTTAAGACATCGAAGCTCCTACGAGCAGTACTTC; cdr3_aa: CASSLRHRSSYEQYF
d_call: TRBD1; cdr3_length: 17; j_call: TRBJ1-4; v_call: TRBV6-6; clone_size: NA; cdr3_nt: TGTGCCAGCAGCCGAGGACAGGGTTCATCGACTAATGAAAAACTGTTTTTT; cdr3_aa: CASSRGQGSSTNEKLFF
d_call: TRBD2; cdr3_length: 14; j_call: TRBJ2-1; v_call: TRBV19; clone_size: NA; cdr3_nt: TGTGCCAGTAGTATTAGGCTAGCGGGCCATGAGCAGTTCTTC; cdr3_aa: CASSIRLAGHEQFF
d_call: NA; cdr3_length: 15; j_call: TRBJ1-4; v_call: TRBV7-2; clone_size: NA; cdr3_nt: TGTGCCAGCAGCTCGAGGCGAGTCGGTAATGAAAAACTGTTTTTT; cdr3_aa: CASSSRRVGNEKLFF
d_call: TRBD2; cdr3_length: 14; j_call: TRBJ2-7; v_call: TRBV18; clone_size: NA; cdr3_nt: TGTGCCAGCTCACCCTCGGGAGGGCAGTACGAGCAGTACTTC; cdr3_aa: CASSPSGGQYEQYF
d_call: TRBD2; cdr3_length: 14; j_call: TRBJ2-1; v_call: TRBV5-4; clone_size: NA; cdr3_nt: TGTGCCAGCAGGCTAGCGGTCGGAGTCAATGAGCAGTTCTTC; cdr3_aa: CASRLAVGVNEQFF
d_call: NA; cdr3_length: 14; j_call: TRBJ1-1; v_call: TRBV6-2/TRBV6-3; clone_size: NA; cdr3_nt: TGTGCCAGCAGTTACGGACACCCGAACACTGAAGCTTTCTTT; cdr3_aa: CASSYGHPNTEAFF
d_call: NA; cdr3_length: 12; j_call: TRBJ1-2; v_call: TRBV2; clone_size: few; cdr3_nt: TGTGCCAGCAGTGATAGGGGATATGGCTACACCTTC; cdr3_aa: CASSDRGYGYTF
d_call: NA; cdr3_length: 12; j_call: TRBJ2-1; v_call: TRBV29-1; clone_size: NA; cdr3_nt: TGCAGCGTGGGGGACTCCGGTGATGAGCAGTTCTTC; cdr3_aa: CSVGDSGDEQFF
d_call: TRBD2; cdr3_length: 17; j_call: TRBJ2-2; v_call: TRBV11-2; clone_size: NA; cdr3_nt: TGTGCCAGCAGCATCCTTAGCGGGAGACGCAGCACCGGGGAGCTGTTTTTT; cdr3_aa: CASSILSGRRSTGELFF